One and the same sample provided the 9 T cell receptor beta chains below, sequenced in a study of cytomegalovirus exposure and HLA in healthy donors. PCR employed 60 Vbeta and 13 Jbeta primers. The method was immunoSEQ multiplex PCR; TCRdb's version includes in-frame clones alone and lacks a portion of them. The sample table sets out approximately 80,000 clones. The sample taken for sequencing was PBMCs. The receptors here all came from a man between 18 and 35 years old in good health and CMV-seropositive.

CDR3 sequence: CASSQSRQGRGYTF. The CDR3 nucleotides read TGTGCCAGCAGCCAAAGTCGGCAGGGAAGGGGCTACACCTTC. The chain joins TRBV7-2 to TRBJ1-2, with TRBD1 as a possible D gene (5 bases). The germline CDR1 and CDR2 sequences are SGHTA and FQGNSA. The ends were cut back, 5 bases at V and 8 bases at J, with 18 bases in the middle. The CDR3 contains 14 residues.

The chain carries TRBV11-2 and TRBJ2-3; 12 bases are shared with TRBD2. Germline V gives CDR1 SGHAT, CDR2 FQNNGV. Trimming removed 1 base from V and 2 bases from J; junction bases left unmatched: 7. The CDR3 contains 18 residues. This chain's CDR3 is CASSLVLRTSGNTDTQYF. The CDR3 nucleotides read TGTGCCAGCAGCTTAGTTTTAAGGACTAGCGGGAACACAGATACGCAGTATTTT.

The CDR3 spells CSVVAQGTYEQYF. In DNA, the CDR3 is TGCAGCGTTGTTGCCCAGGGAACCTACGAGCAGTACTTC. The chain is built from TRBV29-1 and TRBJ2-7, with D maybe TRBD1 (5 bases). The V and J ends lost 4 bases and 2 bases respectively, with 12 bases between them. The CDR3 length is 13 residues. CDR1 is SQVTM, CDR2 ANQGSEA, per germline.

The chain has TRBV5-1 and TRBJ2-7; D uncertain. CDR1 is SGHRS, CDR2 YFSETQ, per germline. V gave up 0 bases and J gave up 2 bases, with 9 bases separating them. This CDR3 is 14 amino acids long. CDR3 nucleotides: TGCGCCAGCAGCTTGGCCTTATCCCCCTACGAGCAGTACTTC. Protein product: CASSLALSPYEQYF.

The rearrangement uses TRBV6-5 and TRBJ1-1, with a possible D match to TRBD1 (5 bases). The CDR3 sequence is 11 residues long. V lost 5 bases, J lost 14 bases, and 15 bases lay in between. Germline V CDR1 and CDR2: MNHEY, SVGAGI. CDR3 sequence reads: CASSNGQGRFF. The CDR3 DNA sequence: TGTGCCAGCAGTAACGGACAAGGAAGATTCTTT.

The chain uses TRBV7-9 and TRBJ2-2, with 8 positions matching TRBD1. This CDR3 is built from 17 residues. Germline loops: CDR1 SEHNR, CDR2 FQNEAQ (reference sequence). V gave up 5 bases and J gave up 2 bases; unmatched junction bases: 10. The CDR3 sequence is CASSRFKGQGNTGELFF. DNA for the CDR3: TGTGCCAGCAGCCGCTTTAAAGGACAGGGCAACACCGGGGAGCTGTTTTTT. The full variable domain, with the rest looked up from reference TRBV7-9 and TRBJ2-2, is DTGVSQNPRHKITKRGQNVTFRCDPISEHNRLYWYRQTLGQGPEFLTYFQNEAQLEKSRLLSDRFSAERPKGSFSTLEIQRTEQGDSAMYLCASSRFKGQGNTGELFFGEGSRLTVL.

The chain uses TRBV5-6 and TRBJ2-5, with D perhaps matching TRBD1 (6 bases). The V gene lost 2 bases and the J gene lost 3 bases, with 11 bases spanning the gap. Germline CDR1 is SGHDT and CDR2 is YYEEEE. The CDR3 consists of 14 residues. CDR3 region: CASSFAGTKETQYF. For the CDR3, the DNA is TGTGCCAGCAGCTTTGCCGGGACAAAAGAGACCCAGTACTTC.

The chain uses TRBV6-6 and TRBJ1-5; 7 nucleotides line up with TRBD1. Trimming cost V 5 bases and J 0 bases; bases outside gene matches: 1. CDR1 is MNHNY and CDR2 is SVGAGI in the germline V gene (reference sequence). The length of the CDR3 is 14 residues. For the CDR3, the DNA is TGTGCCAGCAGTCGACAGGGTAGCAATCAGCCCCAGCATTTT. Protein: CASSRQGSNQPQHF.

The CDR3 nucleotides read TGCGCCAGCAGCCAGTGGACAGGGAGAAGAGGCACTGAAGCTTTCTTT. Its protein product is CASSQWTGRRGTEAFF. The chain combines TRBV4-1 with TRBJ1-1; 8 nucleotides agree with TRBD1. The CDR3 spans 16 residues. V trimming: 3 bases; J trimming: 4 bases; junction bases outside the gene matches: 10. CDR1 is MGHRA, CDR2 YSYEKL, per germline.